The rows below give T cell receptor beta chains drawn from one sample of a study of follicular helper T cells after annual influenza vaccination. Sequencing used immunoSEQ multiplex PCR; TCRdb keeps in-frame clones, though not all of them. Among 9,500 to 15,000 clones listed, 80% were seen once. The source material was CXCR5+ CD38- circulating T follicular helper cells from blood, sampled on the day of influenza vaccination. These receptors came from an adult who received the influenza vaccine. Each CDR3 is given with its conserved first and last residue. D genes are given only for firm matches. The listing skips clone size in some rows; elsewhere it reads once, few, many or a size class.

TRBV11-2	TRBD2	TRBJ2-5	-	CASSLGRLAGGQETQYF	TGTGCCAGCAGCTTAGGCCGACTAGCCGGGGGGCAAGAGACCCAGTACTTC
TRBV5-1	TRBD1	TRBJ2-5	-	CASSGQGYQETQYF	TGCGCCAGCAGCGGACAGGGGTACCAAGAGACCCAGTACTTC
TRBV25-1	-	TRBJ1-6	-	CASSRGSYNSPLHF	TGTGCCAGCAGTCGGGGCTCCTATAATTCACCCCTCCACTTT
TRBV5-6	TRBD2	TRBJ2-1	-	CASSRDGGVTYNEQFF	TGTGCCAGCAGCCGTGACGGGGGGGTCACCTACAATGAGCAGTTCTTC
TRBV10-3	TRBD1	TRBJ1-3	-	CAISANRGPSSGNTIYF	TGTGCCATCAGTGCTAACAGGGGTCCTTCCTCTGGAAACACCATATATTTT
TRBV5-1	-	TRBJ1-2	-	CASSSNGVRVDGYTF	TGCGCCAGCAGCTCAAATGGTGTTCGGGTGGATGGCTACACCTTC
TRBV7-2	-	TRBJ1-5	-	CASSFYVSQEQPQHF	TGTGCCAGCAGCTTTTACGTCAGTCAGGAACAGCCCCAGCATTTT
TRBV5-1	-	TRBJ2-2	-	CASSLVAGARTGELFF	TGCGCCAGCAGCTTGGTGGCGGGGGCGAGAACCGGGGAGCTGTTTTTT
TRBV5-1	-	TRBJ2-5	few	CASSLTGETQYF	TGCGCCAGCAGCTTGACGGGAGAGACCCAGTACTTC
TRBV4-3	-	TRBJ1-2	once	CASSQVLVSDPYGYTF	TGCGCCAGCAGCCAAGTTTTGGTTAGCGATCCTTATGGCTACACCTTC
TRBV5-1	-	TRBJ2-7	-	CASSLSGVRSSYEQYF	TGCGCCAGCAGCTTGTCAGGGGTCCGTAGCTCCTACGAGCAGTACTTC
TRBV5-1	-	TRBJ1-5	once	CASSLAGASGQPQHF	TGCGCCAGCAGCTTGGCCGGGGCGTCCGGTCAGCCCCAGCATTTT
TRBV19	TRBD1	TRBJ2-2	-	CASKEGQGDTGELFF	TGTGCCAGTAAAGAGGGACAGGGAGACACCGGGGAGCTGTTTTTT
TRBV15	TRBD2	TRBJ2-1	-	CATSRDRLAGASSYNEQFF	TGTGCCACCAGCAGAGACCGACTAGCGGGGGCCAGCTCCTACAATGAGCAGTTCTTC
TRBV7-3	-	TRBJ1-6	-	CASRGSEISNSPLHF	TGTGCCAGCAGAGGGTCAGAAATATCCAATTCACCCCTCCACTTT
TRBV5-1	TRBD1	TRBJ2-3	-	CASSLAGQGADTQYF	TGCGCCAGCAGCTTGGCCGGTCAGGGGGCAGATACGCAGTATTTT
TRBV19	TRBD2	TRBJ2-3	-	CASSNPSGGRRNTQYF	TGTGCCAGTAGTAACCCTAGCGGGGGGCGGAGGAATACGCAGTATTTT
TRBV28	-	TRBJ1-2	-	CASSLGGGRFNYGYTF	TGTGCCAGCAGTTTAGGGGGGGGAAGATTTAACTATGGCTACACCTTC
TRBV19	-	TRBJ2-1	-	CASRPRAYNEQFF	TGTGCCAGTAGGCCACGGGCCTACAATGAGCAGTTCTTC
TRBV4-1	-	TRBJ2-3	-	CASSQVPGIGRTDTQYF	TGCGCCAGCAGCCAAGTACCGGGCATAGGTAGGACAGATACGCAGTATTTT
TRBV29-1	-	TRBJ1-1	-	CSVRGGNTEAFF	TGCAGCGTTAGGGGGGGAAACACTGAAGCTTTCTTT
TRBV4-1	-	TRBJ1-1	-	CASSQVFGEVHTEAFF	TGCGCCAGCAGCCAAGTATTTGGAGAGGTTCACACTGAAGCTTTCTTT
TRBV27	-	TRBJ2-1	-	CASSPRSIGQGTYNEQFF	TGTGCCAGCAGCCCCCGTTCAATTGGGCAGGGCACCTACAATGAGCAGTTCTTC
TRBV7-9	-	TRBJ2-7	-	CASSVGTSTYEQYF	TGTGCCAGCAGCGTAGGGACTTCTACCTACGAGCAGTACTTC
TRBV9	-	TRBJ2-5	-	CASIRKYGGLDEETQYF	TGTGCCAGCATCCGGAAGTACGGCGGGCTCGACGAAGAGACCCAGTACTTC
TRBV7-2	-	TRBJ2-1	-	CASSLVGGGSYNEQFF	TGTGCCAGCAGCTTAGTGGGCGGCGGCTCCTACAATGAGCAGTTCTTC
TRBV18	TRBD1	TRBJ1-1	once	CASSPPGTGVAEAFF	TGTGCCAGCTCACCACCCGGGACAGGGGTTGCTGAAGCTTTCTTT
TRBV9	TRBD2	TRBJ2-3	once	CASSPRHSGGAADTQYF	TGTGCCAGCAGCCCCCGGCATAGCGGGGGGGCAGCAGATACGCAGTATTTT
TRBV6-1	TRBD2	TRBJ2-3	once	CASSESSGGYTDTQYF	TGTGCCAGCAGTGAATCGAGCGGGGGGTACACAGATACGCAGTATTTT
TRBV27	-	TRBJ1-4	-	CASRGGGKGEKLFF	TGTGCCTCCCGTGGCGGGGGAAAGGGTGAAAAACTGTTTTTT
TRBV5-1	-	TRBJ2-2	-	CASSFVTTNTGELFF	TGCGCCAGCAGCTTTGTTACAACGAACACCGGGGAGCTGTTTTTT
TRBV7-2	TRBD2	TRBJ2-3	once	CASSLDSGVWDTQYF	TGTGCCAGCAGCTTAGACAGCGGGGTATGGGATACGCAGTATTTT
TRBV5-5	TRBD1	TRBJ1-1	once	CASSLTGGRMNTEAFF	TGTGCCAGCAGCTTGACAGGGGGCAGGATGAACACTGAAGCTTTCTTT
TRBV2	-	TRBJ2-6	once	CASGGAGQRSSGANVLTF	TGTGCCAGCGGGGGCGCGGGACAGCGAAGCTCTGGGGCCAACGTCCTGACTTTC
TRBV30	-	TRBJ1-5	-	CAWSRATNQPQHF	TGTGCCTGGAGCCGGGCCACGAATCAGCCCCAGCATTTT
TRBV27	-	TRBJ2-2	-	CASSFIKEGPLDTGELFF	TGTGCCAGCAGTTTTATCAAAGAGGGGCCGCTTGACACCGGGGAGCTGTTTTTT
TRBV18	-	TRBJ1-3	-	CASSPPTPGATGNTIYF	TGTGCCAGCTCACCGCCTACCCCGGGGGCGACCGGAAACACCATATATTTT
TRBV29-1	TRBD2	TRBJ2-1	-	CSVVVAGGPYNEQFF	TGCAGCGTTGTGGTAGCGGGGGGCCCCTACAATGAGCAGTTCTTC
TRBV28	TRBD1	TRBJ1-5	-	CASRSGQGNHQPQHF	TGTGCCAGCAGGTCGGGACAGGGGAATCACCAGCCCCAGCATTTT
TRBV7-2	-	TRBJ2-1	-	CASSAQGGISNEQFF	TGTGCCAGCAGCGCACAGGGTGGGATTTCCAATGAGCAGTTCTTC
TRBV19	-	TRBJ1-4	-	CASSAATNEKLFF	TGTGCCAGTTCGGCAGCAACTAATGAAAAACTGTTTTTT
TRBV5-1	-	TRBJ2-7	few	CASSSRGQPYEQYF	TGCGCCAGCAGCTCACGAGGACAGCCGTACGAGCAGTACTTC
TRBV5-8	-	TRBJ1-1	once	CASSLVGTTSNTEAFF	TGTGCCAGCAGCTTGGTGGGTACTACGTCGAACACTGAAGCTTTCTTT
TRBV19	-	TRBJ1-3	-	CATRTGGFSGNTIYF	TGTGCCACCCGAACCGGTGGATTCTCTGGAAACACCATATATTTT
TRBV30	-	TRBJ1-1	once	CAATPIYTEAFF	TGTGCTGCTACGCCCATTTACACTGAAGCTTTCTTT
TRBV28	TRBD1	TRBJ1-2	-	CASSTGTGVYGYTF	TGTGCCAGCAGTACCGGGACAGGGGTTTACGGCTACACCTTC
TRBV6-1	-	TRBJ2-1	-	CASSQLRTGGEQFF	TGTGCCAGCAGTCAACTCAGGACTGGCGGTGAGCAGTTCTTC